The sample holds a few counts of the clone carrying this T cell receptor beta chain. This may stem from a read error, because a much larger clone lies one nucleotide away. This entry comes from a study of metastatic and nonmetastatic thyroid tumors. Not a single patient had been given any form of treatment at any point before undergoing thyroid surgery. TCRdb reanalyzed the PCR reads via MiXCR. The table records approximately 86,000 clones, about an eighth of them present only once. The source of this sequence is a female donor with papillary thyroid cancer or a benign thyroid nodule (not recorded which). Some clones in this sample may be carry-over from other donors' samples. Source material: tumor tissue.

The CDR3 DNA follows: TGTGCCAGCAGTGAAACGTGGACTAATGAAAAACTGTCTTTT. This gives the protein CASSETWTNEKLSF. The V call is TRBV2, the J call TRBJ1-4; D gene uncertain. The V gene's germline CDR1 is SNHLY and CDR2 FYNNEI. CDR3 length equals 14 residues.